Sequencing of this T cell receptor (beta chain) was carried out in a study of T cells after somatic rescue of genetic block (dated by TCRdb to about 2020). Background for the entire study: What the study looked at was long-term robustness, specifically in a T-cell system that came about through somatic rescue of a genetic block in T-cell development.

The library was prepared using the immunoSEQ multiplex PCR assay. TCRdb took this table from immuneACCESS and kept in-frame rearrangements with V and J called. Such tables lack part of the clones; where checked against another copy, unresolved V genes explain under half of the gap, and the rest is unexplained. Across this sample there are about 68,000 clones, with about nine tenths seen only once. Together, the top ten hold 2.9% of the sample. As for this clone: The antigen it recognizes is unknown. No qualities accompany the bases; no much larger clone lies one base away.

The sequencing input was peripheral blood mononuclear cells (PBMCs). This receptor was obtained from a man aged 35-49 years.

The CDR3 region reads CASSPAGTGHQPQHF. The sequenced DNA: TGTGCCAGCAGCCCAGCCGGGACAGGGCATCAGCCCCAGCATTTT. The rearrangement combines TRBV7-2 with TRBJ1-5; TRBD1 fits 9 bases in the junction. CDR1 and CDR2 are read off the germline V gene as SGHTA and FQGNSA. V trim: 5 bases; J trim: 5 bases; unmatched bases: 7. Measured from the cysteine to the phenylalanine, the CDR3 is 15 residues long. The retained sequence is limited to the CDR3, 45 bases, with the frame set at the first base.